Presented here are 25 T cell receptor beta chains from one specimen sequenced in a study of response to subunit inactivated influenza vaccine. One entry per CDR3 protein, called by TCRdb with MiXCR from the RT-PCR reads. The sample holds about 800,000 distinct CDR3 sequences, around 20% seen once. Sample: PBMCs from blood, taken about 5 days after vaccination. The receptors originated from a man between 45 and 60 years old who received an inactivated influenza vaccine.

V is TRBV5-1 and J is TRBJ1-4; 7 bases are a match to TRBD1. V shed 4 bases and J 8 bases; nucleotides not matched to a gene: 8. CDR1 and CDR2 (germline): SGHRS, YFSETQ. This CDR3 region has 14 residues. CDR3 amino acids: CASSPYRGREKLFF. Written as DNA, the CDR3 is TGCGCCAGCAGCCCATACAGGGGCCGGGAAAAACTGTTTTTT.

The V gene is TRBV20-1, the J gene TRBJ2-1, with D unresolved. The CDR3 sequence is 15 residues long. In germline, CDR1 is DFQATT, CDR2 SNEGSKA (reference sequence). Trimming shortened V by 1 base and J by 7 bases, and 17 bases separated the two germline ends. For the CDR3, the DNA is TGCAGTGCTAGAGTCCGGAAGGTGGCGCGTAATGAGCAGTTCTTC. It encodes CSARVRKVARNEQFF.

The V call is TRBV7-8, the J call TRBJ1-5; D is undetermined. Germline CDR1 reads SGHVS; CDR2 reads FQNEAQ. V lost 1 base to trimming and J lost 7 bases, with 14 bases between them. The length of the CDR3 is 15 residues. The CDR3, as DNA: TGTGCCAGCAGCTTAGGACGGGGTGGGAGCCAGCCCCAGCATTTT. Translation: CASSLGRGGSQPQHF.

The chain links TRBV10-2 to TRBJ2-1; 7 nucleotides align to TRBD2. J lost 7 bases, V lost 7 bases, and 7 bases had no gene match. The CDR3 is 13 residues long. Germline CDR1 reads WSHSY; CDR2 reads SAAADI. CDR3 nucleotide sequence: TGCGCCAGCACTGCGGGAGTCGGTAATGAGCAGTTCTTC. Protein sequence: CASTAGVGNEQFF.

By frequency in the sample, this clonotype is medium-sized. The gene calls are TRBV5-1 and TRBJ2-1; TRBD2 agrees at 13 bases. The CDR3 has 17 residues. V shed 3 bases and J 8 bases; nucleotides not matched to a gene: 11. CDR1 and CDR2 from the germline V gene are SGHRS and YFSETQ. CDR3 in amino acids: CASSSGLAGDINDEQFF. The DNA of the CDR3 is TGCGCCAGCAGCTCTGGACTAGCGGGAGATATTAATGATGAGCAGTTCTTC. Based on the CDR3 plus reference TRBV5-1 and TRBJ2-1, the full variable domain is KAGVTQTPRYLIKTRGQQVTLSCSPISGHRSVSWYQQTPGQGLQFLFEYFSETQRNKGNFPGRFSGRQFSNSRSEMNVSTLELGDSALYLCASSSGLAGDINDEQFFGPGTRLTVL.

The chain couples TRBV12-3 or TRBV12-4 to TRBJ2-1; D perhaps matches TRBD2 (6 bases). V dropped 5 bases and J dropped 4 bases, with 18 bases sitting between them. The CDR3 contains 16 residues. The CDR3 region has the DNA TGTGCCAGCAGTCAACCTTCTGCGGGGCCTTACAATGAGCAGTTCTTC. The encoded protein is CASSQPSAGPYNEQFF.

This clonotype was seen repeatedly, ten times or more. The chain has TRBV28 and TRBJ2-7, with TRBD1 matching 7 bases. The CDR3 loop spans 13 amino acids. Trimming took 5 bases from V and 2 from J; bases not matched to a gene: 3. Germline lookup yields CDR1 MDHEN and CDR2 SYDVKM. The CDR3 coding sequence is TGTGCCAGCAGTAGACAGGGAACCTACGAGCAGTACTTC. Its protein product is CASSRQGTYEQYF.

The sample holds a few counts of this clonotype. The chain employs TRBV20-1 and TRBJ1-5; 7 nucleotides line up with TRBD1. The CDR3 runs 13 residues. Germline CDR1 and CDR2: DFQATT and SNEGSKA (reference sequence). The ends lost 3 bases at V and 4 bases at J; junction bases unmatched: 3. The CDR3 here is CSASGTVNQPQHF. In DNA form, the CDR3 reads TGCAGTGCTAGTGGGACAGTGAATCAGCCCCAGCATTTT.

This chain uses TRBV6-5 with TRBJ1-5; 9 nucleotides match TRBD1. Germline V CDR1 and CDR2: MNHEY, SVGAGI. Trimming took 4 bases from V and 2 from J; bases not matched to a gene: 6. This CDR3 is 16 amino acids long. Written as DNA, the CDR3 is TGTGCCAGCAGTTCTACAGGGGGCGGTGGCAATCAGCCCCAGCATTTT. This translates into CASSSTGGGGNQPQHF.

V usage is TRBV2 and J usage is TRBJ2-1, with a weak D call TRBD1 (6 bases). V was clipped by 5 bases and J by 9 bases, with 11 bases between them. This CDR3 is 12 amino acids long. CDR1 and CDR2 from the germline V gene are SNHLY and FYNNEI. The CDR3 DNA is TGTGCCAGCAGTCCACAGGGCTTTGAGCAGTTCTTC. This translates into CASSPQGFEQFF.

V usage is TRBV20-1 and J usage is TRBJ2-7; D ambiguous. This CDR3 comprises 12 residues. The germline V gene has CDR1 DFQATT and CDR2 SNEGSKA (reference sequence). The V and J ends lost 2 bases and 3 bases respectively, with 8 bases between them. The CDR3 DNA reads as TGCAGTGCTAGAAGAGAGTACTACGAGCAGTACTTC. Protein product: CSARREYYEQYF.

Only a few counts were recorded for this clonotype. V and J are TRBV29-1 and TRBJ2-1; 9 bases agree with TRBD1. With V trimmed by 3 bases and J by 10 bases, 13 bases remained unmatched. CDR1 SQVTM and CDR2 ANQGSEA come from the germline V gene. The CDR3 has 15 amino acids. In nucleotides, the CDR3 is TGCAGCGTTGATCCCGGGACAGGGCACCATTTGGAGCAGTTCTTC. It specifies CSVDPGTGHHLEQFF.

This chain uses TRBV12-3 or TRBV12-4 with TRBJ1-5; perhaps TRBD1 as D (5 bases). This CDR3 spans 14 amino acids. Trimming shortened V by 7 bases and J by 4 bases, and 14 bases separated the two germline ends. The CDR3 spells CASNLGPVNQPQHF. For the CDR3, the DNA is TGTGCCAGCAACTTGGGGCCAGTTAATCAGCCCCAGCATTTT.

Only a few counts were recorded for this clonotype. The chain links TRBV12-3 or TRBV12-4 to TRBJ1-6; 7 bases fit TRBD1. V trimming: 6 bases; J trimming: 9 bases; junction bases outside the gene matches: 5. The CDR3 spans 13 residues. The CDR3 is CASRLDRVSPLHF. CDR3 sequence (DNA): TGTGCCAGCAGACTAGACAGGGTTTCACCCCTCCACTTT.

This clonotype was observed a handful of times. CDR3 DNA sequence: TGTGCCAGCAGTTTAATGCGGGGGGACAATGAGCAGTTCTTC. As protein: CASSLMRGDNEQFF. The chain couples TRBV12-3 or TRBV12-4 to TRBJ2-1; 8 nucleotides match TRBD2. The CDR3 is 14 amino acids. The ends lost 2 bases at V and 5 bases at J; junction bases unmatched: 2.

This clonotype came up a few times. The gene calls are TRBV7-2 and TRBJ2-7, with a possible D match to TRBD2 (5 bases). Germline-derived CDR1 and CDR2 are SGHTA and FQGNSA. CDR3 length: 17 amino acids. V was pared by 5 bases and J by 2 bases, with 22 bases between. This CDR3 reads CASSLLAGRANPYEQYF. CDR3 nucleotides: TGTGCCAGCAGCCTCCTTGCGGGCCGAGCTAACCCCTACGAGCAGTACTTC.

The rearrangement links TRBV4-3 to TRBJ2-5, with 9 bases aligning to TRBD2. This CDR3 comprises 19 residues. Trimming at V came to 0 bases and at J to 5 bases, leaving 16 bases not matched to a gene. Germline loops: CDR1 LGHNA, CDR2 YSLEER. CDR3 DNA: TGCGCCAGCAGCCAAGATGTGCGGGGTAGCGGGGGAACGGGGGAGACCCAGTACTTC. Translating it yields CASSQDVRGSGGTGETQYF.

This sequence joins TRBV20-1 and TRBJ2-1, with a tentative D call TRBD2 (6 bases). Germline CDR1 is DFQATT and CDR2 is SNEGSKA (reference sequence). The CDR3 spans 19 residues. Trimming removed 0 bases from V and 5 bases from J, with 26 bases in between. The chain's CDR3 is CSARDPAGRRGNLNNEQFF. In nucleotides, the CDR3 is TGCAGTGCTAGAGACCCTGCCGGGCGGAGGGGAAACCTGAACAATGAGCAGTTCTTC.

This clonotype turned up a few times. V is TRBV5-1 and J is TRBJ1-2; TRBD1 agrees at 9 bases. This CDR3 has 20 residues. Unmatched junction bases numbered 24, after V lost 1 base and J lost 8 bases. Germline values: CDR1 SGHRS, CDR2 YFSETQ. The CDR3 region has the DNA TGCGCCAGCAGCTTGTTGGATGCTCGAAGTCGACCGGGACAGGGTCCGGGCTACACCTTC. This codes for CASSLLDARSRPGQGPGYTF. The full variable domain, its missing parts supplied by reference TRBV5-1 and TRBJ1-2, is KAGVTQTPRYLIKTRGQQVTLSCSPISGHRSVSWYQQTPGQGLQFLFEYFSETQRNKGNFPGRFSGRQFSNSRSEMNVSTLELGDSALYLCASSLLDARSRPGQGPGYTFGSGTRLTVV.

The sample holds a few counts of this clonotype. V usage is TRBV28 and J usage is TRBJ2-5; weak D call: TRBD1 (6 bases). The CDR3 is 15 residues long. Trimming shortened V by 5 bases and J by 4 bases, and 17 bases separated the two germline ends. The V gene's germline CDR1 is MDHEN and CDR2 SYDVKM. As DNA, the CDR3 is TGTGCCAGCAGTAAGCCTCAGGGGTCGAGAGAGACCCAGTACTTC. It specifies CASSKPQGSRETQYF.

Here the CDR3 DNA reads TGTGCCAGCAGCTTGGCGAGACAGGCTGAAGCTTTCTTT. It translates to CASSLARQAEAFF. The chain combines TRBV7-2 with TRBJ1-1, with D possibly TRBD1 on 6 matching bases. The CDR3 sequence is 13 residues long. Trimming shortened V by 3 bases and J by 6 bases, and 11 bases separated the two germline ends. Germline values: CDR1 SGHTA, CDR2 FQGNSA. Variable domain in full (rest from reference TRBV7-2 and TRBJ1-1): GAGVSQSPSNKVTEKGKDVELRCDPISGHTALYWYRQSLGQGLEFLIYFQGNSAPDKSGLPSDRFSAERTGGSVSTLTIQRTQQEDSAVYLCASSLARQAEAFFGQGTRLTVV.

This clonotype turned up a few times. The rearrangement links TRBV27 to TRBJ2-7; D possibly matches TRBD1 or TRBD2 (6 bases each). The V end was cut by 1 base, the J end by 3 bases, with 16 bases between. From germline, CDR1 is MNHEY and CDR2 SMNVEV (reference sequence). The CDR3 runs to 16 residues. The CDR3 loop is CASSLWARGGFYEQYF. DNA for the CDR3: TGTGCCAGCAGTTTATGGGCCAGGGGAGGTTTCTACGAGCAGTACTTC.

This clonotype came up many times. V is TRBV20-1 and J is TRBJ2-1, with unresolved D. CDR1 is DFQATT and CDR2 is SNEGSKA in the germline V gene (reference sequence). The CDR3 loop spans 16 amino acids. The V end lost 0 bases, the J end lost 5 bases, and 17 bases lay between the germline ends. CDR3 amino acids: CSAREPRTLYNNEQFF. The CDR3 nucleotides read TGCAGTGCTAGAGAGCCTAGGACCCTTTACAACAATGAGCAGTTCTTC.

This clonotype appeared many times. This chain joins TRBV7-2 and TRBJ2-7, with 11 positions matching TRBD2. Unmatched junction bases numbered 6, after V lost 4 bases and J lost 4 bases. CDR3 size: 15 residues. CDR1 is SGHTA and CDR2 is FQGNSA in the germline V gene. Written as DNA, the CDR3 is TGTGCCAGCAGCTCAACTAGCGGGAGATCTTACGAGCAGTACTTC. This sequence encodes CASSSTSGRSYEQYF.

This chain links TRBV5-1 with TRBJ1-6; no definite D call. V shed 5 bases and J shed 8 bases, with 20 bases lying between them. Germline V CDR1 and CDR2: SGHRS, YFSETQ. The CDR3 has 16 amino acids. The CDR3 sequence: CASRPSFLPNDSPLHF. The CDR3 DNA reads TGCGCCAGCAGGCCCTCTTTCCTTCCCAACGATTCACCCCTCCACTTT.